Detailed here is one TCR beta chain. It was across several immunoSEQ plates that each subset's genomic DNA was evenly split. Measured with immunoSEQ multiplex PCR; TCRdb has only the in-frame clones, and not every one. There are about 460,000 clones in the sample; 77% occur only once, and about 12% lies in the top ten. This sample is drawn from a study of shared clonotypes between healthy human individuals. The ends were cut back, 6 bases at V and 5 bases at J, with 26 bases in the middle. The CDR3 has 17 amino acids. CDR1 is MDHEN, CDR2 SYDVKM, per germline. The TCR sequence derives from a middle-aged woman in good health. Some clones in this sample may be carry-over from other donors' samples. Sequencing was done on a sample of PBMCs. The V gene is TRBV28, the J gene TRBJ2-7; D may be TRBD1 or TRBD2 (5 bases each). Here the CDR3 reads CASSLMSRDGRGNEQYF. The CDR3 nucleotides read TGTGCCAGCAGCCTCATGAGCCGGGACGGCCGAGGGAACGAGCAGTACTTC.